The 12 T cell receptor beta chains presented below share a single source sample, sequenced in a study of beta chain features in type 1 diabetes. Of the isolated RNA, all was reverse transcribed, and so the sequenced material was expressed TCRB transcripts. Sequencing used immunoSEQ multiplex PCR; TCRdb keeps in-frame clones, though not all of them. In the table there are about 450,000 clones, roughly an eighth of which are singletons. The material sequenced was naive CD4+ T cells from blood. All receptors derive from a woman younger than 35 in good health.

In its sample, this clone was seen a few times. The J gene is TRBJ2-7, the V gene TRBV7-2; D possibly corresponds to TRBD1 (6 bases). The length of the CDR3 is 13 residues. V lost 4 bases and J lost 3, with 10 bases in between. Germline CDR1 reads SGHTA; CDR2 reads FQGNSA. The CDR3 DNA reads as TGTGCCAGCAGCTCAGGGGCTGGCTACGAGCAGTACGTC. This codes for CASSSGAGYEQYV.

The V and J genes are TRBV29-1 and TRBJ1-5, with TRBD1 matching 8 bases. The V gene end was trimmed by 6 bases and the J gene end by 3 bases; junction bases not matched to a gene: 10. The CDR3 sequence is 15 residues long. Germline CDR1 reads SQVTM; CDR2 reads ANQGSEA. The DNA of the CDR3 is TGCAGCGTCCAGGAGGACAGGGTGTACAATCAGCCCCAGCATTTT. Protein product: CSVQEDRVYNQPQHF. Based on the CDR3 plus reference TRBV29-1 and TRBJ1-5, the full variable domain is SAVISQKPSRDICQRGTSLTIQCQVDSQVTMMFWYRQQPGQSLTLIATANQGSEATYESGFVIDKFPISRPNLTFSTLTVSNMSPEDSSIYLCSVQEDRVYNQPQHFGDGTRLSIL.

A few counts support this clone. The chain combines TRBV30 with TRBJ1-2; 7 bases agree with TRBD1. Trimming took 3 bases from V and 4 from J; bases not matched to a gene: 8. Germline CDR1 is GTSNPN and CDR2 is SVGIG (reference sequence). This CDR3 contains 14 residues. The CDR3 DNA sequence: TGTGCCTGGAGACCAATGGGACAGCTCTATGGCTACACCTTC. The encoded protein is CAWRPMGQLYGYTF.

This chain links TRBV4-1 with TRBJ1-2; D gene uncertain. Germline CDR1 MGHRA, CDR2 YSYEKL. Trimming removed 3 bases at V and 1 base at J, with 9 bases between. The CDR3 is 14 residues long. In nucleotides, the CDR3 is TGCGCCAGCAGCCATAGGGTGGTTAACTATGGCTACACCTTC. Translating gives CASSHRVVNYGYTF.

The chain combines TRBV20-1 with TRBJ2-5; D unresolved. Germline CDR1 DFQATT, CDR2 SNEGSKA (reference sequence). The length of the CDR3 is 11 residues. Trimming removed 1 base from V and 4 bases from J, with 4 bases in between. In DNA form, the CDR3 reads TGCAGTGCTAGAGGGCTAGAGACCCAGTACTTC. Translation gives CSARGLETQYF.

This chain connects TRBV28 to TRBJ2-7; 8 positions agree with TRBD1. V trimming: 5 bases; J trimming: 4 bases; junction bases outside the gene matches: 7. The germline gives CDR1 MDHEN, CDR2 SYDVKM. The CDR3 has 14 residues. CDR3 sequence (DNA): TGTGCCAGCAGTCTCCGGGACAGGCGGTACGAGCAGTACGTC. Protein product: CASSLRDRRYEQYV.

The chain carries TRBV4-1 and TRBJ1-5; D is perhaps TRBD1 (6 bases). The V end lost 4 bases, the J end lost 7 bases, and 17 bases lay between the germline ends. CDR1 MGHRA and CDR2 YSYEKL come from the germline V gene. CDR3 length: 15 amino acids. CDR3 sequence (DNA): TGCGCCAGCAGCCCGGGAGGGGGGGTAGTCCAGCCCCAGCATTTT. As protein: CASSPGGGVVQPQHF.

This clone has just a few counts. V usage is TRBV5-1 and J usage is TRBJ1-2; D not resolved. This CDR3 is 14 amino acids long. V was cut by 0 bases and J by 4 bases, with 10 bases left in between. Looked up from germline, CDR1 is SGHRS and CDR2 is YFSETQ. CDR3 nucleotide sequence: TGCGCCAGCAGCTTGGCTAGACGTTTCTATGGCTACACCTTC. Translating it yields CASSLARRFYGYTF. The full variable domain, rest sourced from reference TRBV5-1 and TRBJ1-2, is KAGVTQTPRYLIKTRGQQVTLSCSPISGHRSVSWYQQTPGQGLQFLFEYFSETQRNKGNFPGRFSGRQFSNSRSEMNVSTLELGDSALYLCASSLARRFYGYTFGSGTRLTVV.

This chain uses TRBV9 with TRBJ1-2, with D uncertain. Germline V gives CDR1 SGDLS, CDR2 YYNGEE. Trimming took 0 bases from V and 2 from J, leaving 5 bases between them. The CDR3 spans 13 residues. Here the CDR3 DNA reads TGTGCCAGCAGCGTAGGGCAGAACTATGGCTACACCTTC. Amino acid sequence: CASSVGQNYGYTF. Full variable domain (rest looked up from reference TRBV9 and TRBJ1-2): DSGVTQTPKHLITATGQRVTLRCSPRSGDLSVYWYQQSLDQGLQFLIQYYNGEERAKGNILERFSAQQFPDLHSELNLSSLELGDSALYFCASSVGQNYGYTFGSGTRLTVV.

This chain uses TRBV4-3 with TRBJ2-3; possibly TRBD1 for D (6 bases). The V gene lost 0 bases and the J gene lost 4 bases, with 11 bases spanning the gap. This CDR3 comprises 15 residues. CDR1 LGHNA and CDR2 YSLEER come from the germline V gene. CDR3 DNA: TGCGCCAGCAGCCAAGATCATCCAGGGGCAGATACGCAGTATTTT. It translates to CASSQDHPGADTQYF.

In its sample, this clone was seen a few times. Other DNA sequences in the sample encode the same CDR3. V usage is TRBV7-9 and J usage is TRBJ1-2, with D unclear. This CDR3 is 12 amino acids long. The V gene lost 1 base and the J gene lost 5 bases, with 5 bases spanning the gap. CDR1 and CDR2 (germline): SEHNR, FQNEAQ (reference sequence). The CDR3 protein is CASSLEGYGYTF. The CDR3, as DNA: TGTGCCAGCAGCTTAGAGGGTTATGGCTACACCTTC. The whole variable domain, remainder taken from reference TRBV7-9 and TRBJ1-2, is DTGVSQNPRHKITKRGQNVTFRCDPISEHNRLYWYRQTLGQGPEFLTYFQNEAQLEKSRLLSDRFSAERPKGSFSTLEIQRTEQGDSAMYLCASSLEGYGYTFGSGTRLTVV.

This clone has more than one count but fewer than ten. The chain uses TRBV7-9 and TRBJ2-1, with 7 bases fitting TRBD1. This CDR3 contains 13 residues. After removal of 5 bases from V and 8 bases from J, the junction contained 6 bases not matched to a gene. The V gene's germline CDR1 is SEHNR and CDR2 FQNEAQ (reference sequence). The CDR3 DNA reads as TGTGCCAGCAGCCCCAAGGGGGCGGATGAGCAGTTCTTC. Protein product: CASSPKGADEQFF.